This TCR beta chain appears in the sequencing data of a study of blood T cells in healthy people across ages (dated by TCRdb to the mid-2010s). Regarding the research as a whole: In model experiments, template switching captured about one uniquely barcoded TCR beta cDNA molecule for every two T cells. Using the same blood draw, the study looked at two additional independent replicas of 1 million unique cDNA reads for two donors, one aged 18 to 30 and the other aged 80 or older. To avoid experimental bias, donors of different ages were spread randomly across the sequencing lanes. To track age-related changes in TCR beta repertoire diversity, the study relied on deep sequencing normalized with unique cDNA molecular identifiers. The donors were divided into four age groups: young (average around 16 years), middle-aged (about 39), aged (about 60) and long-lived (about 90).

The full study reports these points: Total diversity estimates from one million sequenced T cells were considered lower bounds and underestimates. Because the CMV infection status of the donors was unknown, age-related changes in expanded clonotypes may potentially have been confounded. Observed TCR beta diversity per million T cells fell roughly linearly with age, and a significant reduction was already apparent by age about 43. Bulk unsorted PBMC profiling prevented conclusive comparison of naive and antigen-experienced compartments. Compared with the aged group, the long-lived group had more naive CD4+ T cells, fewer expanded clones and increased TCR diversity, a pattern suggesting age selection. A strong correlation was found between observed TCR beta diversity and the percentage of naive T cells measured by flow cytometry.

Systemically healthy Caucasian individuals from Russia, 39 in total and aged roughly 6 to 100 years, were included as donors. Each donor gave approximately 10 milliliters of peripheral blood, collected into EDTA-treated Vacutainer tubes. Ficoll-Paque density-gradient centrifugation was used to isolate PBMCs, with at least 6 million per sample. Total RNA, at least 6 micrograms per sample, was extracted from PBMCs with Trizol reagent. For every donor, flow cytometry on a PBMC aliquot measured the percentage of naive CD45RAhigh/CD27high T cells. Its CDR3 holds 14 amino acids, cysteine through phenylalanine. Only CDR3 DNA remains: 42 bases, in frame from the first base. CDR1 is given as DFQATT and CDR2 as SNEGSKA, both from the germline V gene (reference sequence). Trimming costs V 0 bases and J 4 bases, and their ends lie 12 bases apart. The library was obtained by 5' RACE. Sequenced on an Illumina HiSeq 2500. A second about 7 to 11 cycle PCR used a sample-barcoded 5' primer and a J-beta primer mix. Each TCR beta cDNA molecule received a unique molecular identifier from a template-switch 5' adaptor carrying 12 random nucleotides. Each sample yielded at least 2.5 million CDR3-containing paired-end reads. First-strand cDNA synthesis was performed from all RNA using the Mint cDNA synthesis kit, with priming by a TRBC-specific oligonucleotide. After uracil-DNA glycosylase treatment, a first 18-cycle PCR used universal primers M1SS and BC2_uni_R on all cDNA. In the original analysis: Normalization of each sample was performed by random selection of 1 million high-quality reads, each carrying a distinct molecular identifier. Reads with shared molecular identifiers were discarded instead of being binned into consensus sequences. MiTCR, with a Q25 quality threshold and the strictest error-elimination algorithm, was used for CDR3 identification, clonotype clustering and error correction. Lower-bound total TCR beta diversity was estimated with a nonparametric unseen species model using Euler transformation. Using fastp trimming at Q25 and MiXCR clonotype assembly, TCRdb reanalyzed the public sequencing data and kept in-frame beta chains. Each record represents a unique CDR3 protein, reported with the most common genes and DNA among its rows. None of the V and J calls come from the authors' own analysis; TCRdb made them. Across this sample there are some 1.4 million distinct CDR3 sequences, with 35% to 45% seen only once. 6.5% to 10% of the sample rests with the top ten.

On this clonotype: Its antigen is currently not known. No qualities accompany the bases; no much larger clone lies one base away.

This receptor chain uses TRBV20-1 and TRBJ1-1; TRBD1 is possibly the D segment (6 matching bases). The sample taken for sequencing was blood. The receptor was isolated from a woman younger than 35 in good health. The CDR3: CSARDQGSGTEAFF. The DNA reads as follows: TGCAGTGCTAGAGATCAGGGGTCGGGCACTGAAGCTTTCTTT.